This T cell receptor (beta chain) was retrieved from a study of cytomegalovirus exposure and HLA in healthy donors. Overall study findings and caveats: Solely CMV serostatus was available to characterize immune exposure. A cluster of highly shared sequence variants was likely a sequencing artifact.

Germline V lookup: CDR1 SNHLY, CDR2 FYNNEI. The CDR3 sequence is 15 residues long. With V trimmed by 7 bases and J by 0 bases, 8 bases remained unmatched. Vbeta (60) and Jbeta (13) primers were used in the PCR. Some clones are missing from TCRdb's copy, which holds only in-frame ones; the method was immunoSEQ multiplex PCR. The table records some 180,000 clones, 79% of them present only once. Regarding this clone: The antigen is not known.

The specimen was PBMCs. This TCR derives from a woman aged 25 to 39 in good health and CMV-seropositive. The chain has TRBV2 and TRBJ1-2, with TRBD1 matching over 7 bases. The DNA for the CDR3 is TGTGCCAGCATTGCGGAAACAGGGGCTAACTATGGCTACACCTTC. This sequence encodes CASIAETGANYGYTF.